This T cell receptor beta chain was sequenced for a study of human T cells and chemical hapten exposure. Study-wide background: Readings were taken at 6 days from patch tests that had applied 0.01% DPC to the upper back.

The sample holds a few counts of this clonotype. The length of the CDR3 is 15 residues. The germline gives CDR1 SGDLS, CDR2 YYNGEE. V lost 4 bases to trimming and J lost 2 bases, with 13 bases between them. TCRdb re-called the RACE reads with MiXCR, one entry per CDR3 protein. The sample includes roughly 200,000 distinct CDR3 sequences, about 25% of them seen just once. Time point reported: patch test 3, about 24 weeks after DPC sensitization. The treatment is: therapeutic diphenylcyclopropenone sensitization with weekly scalp DPC. This chain links TRBV9 with TRBJ1-5, with D possibly being TRBD1 (6 bases). The starting material was whole blood, obtained in connection with sensitization to the hapten diphenylcyclopropenone (DPC). This clonotype was obtained from a woman aged 40 to 50 with alopecia areata. Some clones in this sample may be carry-over from other donors' samples. The chain's CDR3 is CASSSGELGNQPQHF. CDR3 nucleotide sequence: TGTGCCAGCAGCTCAGGGGAATTGGGCAATCAGCCCCAGCATTTT.